Below, 5 T cell receptor beta chains from the same sample are listed, as sequenced in a study of T cell responses to AZD1222 COVID-19 vaccine. Sequencing was performed with immunoSEQ multiplex PCR; in TCRdb, only in-frame clones are kept and a portion is missing. The table lists around 100,000 clones, roughly 85% of them singletons, with around 3.2% in the top ten. Sample: peripheral blood, taken on day 0 of AZD1222 vaccination. The receptors originated from an adult in good health.

This clone was seen once. The chain has TRBV2 and TRBJ2-3, with TRBD2 identical over 14 bases. The trim removed 11 bases at V and 3 bases at J, leaving 4 bases unmatched. Germline-derived CDR1 and CDR2 are SNHLY and FYNNEI. The CDR3 is 14 amino acids. For the CDR3, the DNA is TGTGCCCAGAGGACTAGCGGGAGGACAGATACGCAGTATTTT. As protein: CAQRTSGRTDTQYF.

The chain carries TRBV2 and TRBJ1-3; D uncertain. In germline, CDR1 is SNHLY, CDR2 FYNNEI. The CDR3 loop spans 14 amino acids. With 2 bases removed from V and 2 bases from J, the gap between germline ends came to 7 bases. The CDR3 DNA sequence: TGTGCCAGCAGTGAAATGGGGACTGGAAACACCATATATTTT. Translating it yields CASSEMGTGNTIYF. Combining the CDR3 with reference TRBV2 and TRBJ1-3 gives the whole variable domain EPEVTQTPSHQVTQMGQEVILRCVPISNHLYFYWYRQILGQKVEFLVSFYNNEISEKSEIFDDQFSVERPDGSNFTLKIRSTKLEDSAMYFCASSEMGTGNTIYFGEGSWLTVV.

The rearrangement joins TRBV6-5 to TRBJ2-7; the D gene is possibly TRBD2 (6 bases). This CDR3 has 15 residues. Germline values: CDR1 MNHEY, CDR2 SVGAGI. V lost 6 bases to trimming and J lost 0 bases, with 15 bases between them. The CDR3: CASSTPAGSSYEQYF. In DNA, the CDR3 is TGTGCCAGCAGCACCCCCGCGGGGAGCTCCTACGAGCAGTACTTC.

CDR3 in amino acids: CASSERGKSSAQHF. DNA for the CDR3: TGTGCCAGCAGTGAAAGGGGAAAATCGTCGGCCCAGCATTTT. The gene calls are TRBV6-1 and TRBJ1-5; perhaps TRBD1 as D (5 bases). From germline, CDR1 is MNHNS and CDR2 SASEGT. This CDR3 is built from 14 residues. The ends were cut back, 2 bases at V and 11 bases at J, with 16 bases in the middle.

This clone was counted only a few times. V and J are TRBV10-3 and TRBJ1-2; no firm D call. V lost 6 bases, J lost 2 bases, and 16 bases lay in between. This CDR3 is 15 amino acids long. Germline CDR1 reads ENHRY; CDR2 reads SYGVKD. For the CDR3, the DNA is TGTGCCATCAGACTTTCACTGCTAAAGAACTATGGCTACACCTTC. The encoded protein is CAIRLSLLKNYGYTF.